Each of the 20 T cell receptor beta chains below was sequenced from the same sample in a study of regulatory T cells in long-lasting Graves disease. To make TCR beta libraries, researchers used iRepertoire HTBI primers and Arm-PCR of CDR3 regions. One entry per CDR3 protein results from TCRdb running MiXCR on the multiplex PCR reads. The sample records about half a million distinct CDR3 sequences, around a fifth being singletons. Noted time point: persistent/refractory GD, antithyroid drugs over 5 years with positive TRAb. PBMC RNA was the source of the TCR library. The sequences come from peripheral blood mononuclear cells (PBMCs), collected when the disease was refractory, from a patient treated with antithyroid drugs. Receptor source: a female donor with Graves disease.

This clonotype was detected ten times or more. The chain has TRBV7-6 and TRBJ2-5, with a weak D call TRBD2 (7 bases). The CDR3 is made up of 15 amino acids. V was cut by 4 bases and J by 2 bases, with 14 bases left in between. Per germline, CDR1 SGHVS and CDR2 FNYEAQ. For the CDR3, the DNA is TGTGCCAGCAGCTCGGGGGGCGGACCTCAAGAGACCCAGTACTTC. Its translation: CASSSGGGPQETQYF.

CDR3 sequence reads: CASSPGDRREAFF. The CDR3 bases are TGTGCCAGCTCACCCGGGGATCGTCGAGAAGCTTTCTTT. The chain joins TRBV18 to TRBJ1-1; no clear D gene. From germline, CDR1 is KGHSH and CDR2 LQKENI. The CDR3 is made up of 13 amino acids. V lost 3 bases and J 8 bases, leaving 13 bases between the germline ends.

This clonotype has a count of ten or more. J is TRBJ2-2 and V is TRBV20-1; a weak D match, TRBD1 (5 bases). This CDR3 has 13 residues. The V gene's germline CDR1 is DFQATT and CDR2 SNEGSKA (reference sequence). With 5 bases removed from V and 4 bases from J, the gap between germline ends came to 11 bases. The DNA for the CDR3 is TGCAGTGCTCACAGGTTTAGCACCGGGGAGCTGTTTTTT. Translation: CSAHRFSTGELFF.

In its sample, this clonotype was seen many times. The chain recombines TRBV12-3 or TRBV12-4 with TRBJ1-4; D gene ambiguous. The CDR3 spans 13 residues. The V and J ends lost 5 bases and 8 bases respectively, with 12 bases between them. The CDR3 protein is CASSNDGREKLFF. CDR3 DNA: TGTGCCAGCAGTAACGACGGGAGAGAAAAACTGTTTTTT.

This clonotype occurred a few times. This sequence joins TRBV11-3 and TRBJ1-1; TRBD1 is a possible D gene (6 bases). Per the germline V gene, CDR1 is SGHNT and CDR2 is YENEEA. The CDR3 covers 17 residues. V was cut by 4 bases and J by 1 base, with 19 bases left in between. CDR3 nucleotides: TGTGCCAGCAGCTCCGTAGATGGAACAGGGTCGAACACTGAAGCTTTCTTT. As protein: CASSSVDGTGSNTEAFF.

Only a few counts were recorded for this clonotype. Here the CDR3 reads CASSLIRGANTGELFF. The CDR3 DNA reads TGTGCCAGCAGCTTAATTAGGGGGGCGAACACCGGGGAGCTGTTTTTT. The J gene is TRBJ2-2, the V gene TRBV7-3; perhaps D is TRBD1 or TRBD2 (6 bases each). V gave up 1 base and J gave up 0 bases, with 9 bases separating them. The CDR3 has 16 residues. Germline assignment: CDR1 SGHTA and CDR2 FQGTGA.

This clonotype has a count of ten or more. This chain joins TRBV6-1 and TRBJ1-5; weak D call: TRBD1 (5 bases). V lost 2 bases and J lost 0, with 14 bases in between. CDR3 length equals 17 residues. Germline assignment: CDR1 MNHNS and CDR2 SASEGT. The CDR3 sequence: CASSELTGFISNQPQHF. Written as DNA, the CDR3 is TGTGCCAGCAGTGAACTCACAGGCTTCATTAGCAATCAGCCCCAGCATTTT.

This clonotype was counted many times. The chain recombines TRBV29-1 with TRBJ1-5; TRBD1 aligns across 10 bases. CDR1 and CDR2 (germline): SQVTM, ANQGSEA. V lost 4 bases and J lost 7; bases outside the gene matches: 13. This CDR3 comprises 16 residues. This CDR3 reads CSVAFSTGGLGQPQHF. The CDR3 DNA sequence: TGCAGCGTTGCATTCTCGACAGGGGGCTTGGGGCAGCCCCAGCATTTT.

This clonotype came up many times. The chain couples TRBV11-2 to TRBJ2-7; no definite D call. V dropped 1 base and J dropped 6 bases, with 7 bases sitting between them. The CDR3 runs to 12 residues. Germline V CDR1 and CDR2: SGHAT, FQNNGV. CDR3 DNA sequence: TGTGCCAGCAGCTTAGGGCGGTCCGAGCAGTACTTC. This codes for CASSLGRSEQYF. The whole variable domain, remainder taken from reference TRBV11-2 and TRBJ2-7, is EAGVAQSPRYKIIEKRQSVAFWCNPISGHATLYWYQQILGQGPKLLIQFQNNGVVDDSQLPKDRFSAERLKGVDSTLKIQPAKLEDSAVYLCASSLGRSEQYFGPGTRLTVT.

This clonotype was seen a few times. The V call is TRBV7-8, the J call TRBJ2-7; possibly TRBD1 for D (5 bases). CDR3 length: 16 amino acids. Germline loops: CDR1 SGHVS, CDR2 FQNEAQ. V was shortened by 6 bases and J by 1 base, with 19 bases between the two germline ends. The CDR3 sequence: CASSSPRTSQSYEQYF. The CDR3 bases are TGTGCCAGCAGTTCCCCCAGGACAAGCCAATCCTACGAGCAGTACTTC.

This clonotype showed up many times. The chain recombines TRBV12-3 or TRBV12-4 with TRBJ1-1, with D unclear. The CDR3 extends over 13 amino acids. V was shortened by 6 bases and J by 1 base, with 9 bases between the two germline ends. CDR3 sequence: CASSLTPNTEAFF. CDR3 nucleotides: TGTGCCAGCAGCCTGACACCGAACACTGAAGCTTTCTTT.

This clonotype was counted at least ten times. This chain connects TRBV3-1 to TRBJ1-6; D is undetermined. The germline V gene encodes CDR1 LGHDT and CDR2 YNNKEL (reference sequence). The CDR3 has 12 residues. With 0 bases removed from V and 17 bases from J, the gap between germline ends came to 11 bases. CDR3 sequence: CASSQDRVGIHF. In DNA, the CDR3 is TGTGCCAGCAGCCAAGATAGGGTGGGGATCCACTTT.

The gene calls are TRBV2 and TRBJ2-1, with D unclear. Looked up from germline, CDR1 is SNHLY and CDR2 is FYNNEI. V lost 2 bases, J lost 0 bases, and 14 bases lay in between. This CDR3 is 17 amino acids long. CDR3 sequence (DNA): TGTGCCAGCAGTGAACGCCGGCATGCTACCTCCTACAATGAGCAGTTCTTC. It encodes CASSERRHATSYNEQFF.

This clonotype was counted only a few times. V gene TRBV10-3 combines with J gene TRBJ2-5; D not resolved. Germline values: CDR1 ENHRY, CDR2 SYGVKD. Trimming removed 4 bases from V and 3 bases from J, with 6 bases in between. This CDR3 spans 12 amino acids. The CDR3 loop reads CAISGVKETQYF. The CDR3 DNA is TGTGCCATCAGTGGAGTTAAAGAGACCCAGTACTTC.

The chain links TRBV28 to TRBJ1-3; maybe TRBD1 (5 bases). The CDR3 consists of 16 residues. V was shortened by 7 bases and J by 0 bases, with 16 bases between the two germline ends. Germline V gives CDR1 MDHEN, CDR2 SYDVKM. CDR3 amino acids: CASTRDSFSSGNTIYF. CDR3 DNA sequence: TGTGCCAGCACCCGGGACTCGTTCTCCTCTGGAAACACCATATATTTT.

In this sample, this clonotype turned up many times. The CDR3 protein is CASTSSPYEQYF. CDR3 bases: TGTGCCAGCACGTCGAGTCCCTACGAGCAGTACTTC. The chain employs TRBV6-1 and TRBJ2-7; D not certain. The CDR3 is made up of 12 amino acids. Trimming took off 7 bases at V and 2 bases at J, with 9 bases between the two ends. Germline V gene data show CDR1 as MNHNS and CDR2 as SASEGT.

This rearrangement joins TRBV4-3 to TRBJ1-4, with D hard to call. CDR3 size: 15 residues. In germline, CDR1 is LGHNA, CDR2 YSLEER. The ends were cut back, 1 base at V and 4 bases at J, with 10 bases in the middle. The DNA for the CDR3 is TGCGCCAGCAGCCAAGGGTCCGGCCTTAATGAAAAACTGTTTTTT. As protein: CASSQGSGLNEKLFF.

This clonotype showed up many times. This sequence joins TRBV19 and TRBJ1-4; 10 bases fit TRBD1. J gave up 10 bases and V 5 bases, and 4 bases lay outside the gene matches. The CDR3 contains 13 residues. The germline V gene encodes CDR1 LNHDA and CDR2 SQIVND (reference sequence). The CDR3 DNA reads as TGTGCCAGTAGTCCCCGGGACAGGGGAAAACTGTTTTTT. Translated, it gives CASSPRDRGKLFF.

The V and J genes are TRBV24-1 and TRBJ2-3; the match to TRBD2 covers 11 bases. V shed 2 bases, J shed 5 bases, and the junction held 2 bases outside the gene matches. Germline V gives CDR1 KGHDR, CDR2 SFDVKD. The CDR3 runs 15 residues. In DNA, the CDR3 is TGTGCCACCAGTGATTATAGCGGGGGGGAAGATACGCAGTATTTT. Its protein product is CATSDYSGGEDTQYF.

This clonotype showed up many times. The V gene is TRBV28, the J gene TRBJ2-7, with 7 bases lining up with TRBD1. CDR1 MDHEN and CDR2 SYDVKM come from the germline V gene. Trimming cost V 4 bases and J 5 bases; bases outside gene matches: 8. The CDR3 has 14 residues. CDR3 in amino acids: CASSSLTGTNEQYF. In DNA, the CDR3 is TGTGCCAGCAGTTCCTTGACAGGGACCAACGAGCAGTACTTC. Full variable domain (rest looked up from reference TRBV28 and TRBJ2-7): DVKVTQSSRYLVKRTGEKVFLECVQDMDHENMFWYRQDPGLGLRLIYFSYDVKMKEKGDIPEGYSVSREKKERFSLILESASTNQTSMYLCASSSLTGTNEQYFGPGTRLTVT.